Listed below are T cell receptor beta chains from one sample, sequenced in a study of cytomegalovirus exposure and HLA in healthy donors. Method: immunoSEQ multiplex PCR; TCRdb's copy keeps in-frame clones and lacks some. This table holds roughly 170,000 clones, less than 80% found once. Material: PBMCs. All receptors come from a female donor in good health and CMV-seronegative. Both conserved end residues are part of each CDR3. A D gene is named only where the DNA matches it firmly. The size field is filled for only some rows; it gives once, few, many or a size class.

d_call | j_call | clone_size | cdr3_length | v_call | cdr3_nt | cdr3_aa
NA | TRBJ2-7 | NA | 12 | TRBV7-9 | TGTGCCAGCAGCTTAGGCGAGTACGAGCAGTACTTC | CASSLGEYEQYF
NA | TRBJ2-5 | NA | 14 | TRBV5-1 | TGCGCCAGCAGCTTGGCCCCCCCGGGTGAGACCCAGTACTTC | CASSLAPPGETQYF
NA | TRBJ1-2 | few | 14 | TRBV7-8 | TGTGCCAGCAGCCCCGGTGCGGGGATCTATGGCTACACCTTC | CASSPGAGIYGYTF
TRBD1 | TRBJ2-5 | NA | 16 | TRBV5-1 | TGCGCCAGCAGCTTGAGGTCCCAGGGGGTTTTAGAGACCCAGTACTTC | CASSLRSQGVLETQYF
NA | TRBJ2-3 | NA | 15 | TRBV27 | TGTGCCAGCAGTCCCCAGGGGACCGGGTTAGGCACGCAGTATTTT | CASSPQGTGLGTQYF
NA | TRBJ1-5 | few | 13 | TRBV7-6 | TGTGCCAGCAGCTCAGTGATCAATCAGCCCCAGCATTTT | CASSSVINQPQHF
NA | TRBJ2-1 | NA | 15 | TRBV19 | TGTGCCAGTAGTATAGAAAGGGGTCGGCGGCATGAGCAGTTCTTC | CASSIERGRRHEQFF
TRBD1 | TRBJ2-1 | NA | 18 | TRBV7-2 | TGTGCCAGCAGCGGTTACAGCCCAGGGGGCTGGGGTTACAATGAGCAGTTCTTC | CASSGYSPGGWGYNEQFF
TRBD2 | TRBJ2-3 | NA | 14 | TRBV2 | TGTGCCAGCTCCCGCGGGGGAACCCTAGATACGCAGTATTTT | CASSRGGTLDTQYF
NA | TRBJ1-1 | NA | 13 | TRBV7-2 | TGTGCCAGCAGCCAAGACAGGATAGGTGAAGCTTTCTTT | CASSQDRIGEAFF
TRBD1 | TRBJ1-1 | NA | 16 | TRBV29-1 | TGCAGCGCAGAAATACAGGGGGCGCGTGTTCTCACTGAAGCTTTCTTT | CSAEIQGARVLTEAFF
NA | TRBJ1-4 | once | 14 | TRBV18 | TGTGCCAGCTCACCATCCGCGCTTAATGAAAAACTGTTTTTT | CASSPSALNEKLFF
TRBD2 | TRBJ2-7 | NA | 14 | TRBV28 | TGTGCCAGCAGATTTGGACTAGAAATCCACGAGCAGTACTTC | CASRFGLEIHEQYF
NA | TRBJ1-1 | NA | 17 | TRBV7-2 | TGTGCCAGCAGCTCACGGGGTACGAGGTTTCGGGACACTGAAGCTTTCTTT | CASSSRGTRFRDTEAFF
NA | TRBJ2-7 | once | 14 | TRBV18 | TGTGCCAGCTCGCCCGGGACTTCATCCTACGAGCAGTACTTC | CASSPGTSSYEQYF
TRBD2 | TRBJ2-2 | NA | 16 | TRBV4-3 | TGCGCCAGCACCAAAACGGGAGGGGACCTTACCGGGGAGCTGTTTTTT | CASTKTGGDLTGELFF
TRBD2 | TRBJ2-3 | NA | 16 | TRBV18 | TGTGCCAGCACTTTTCTAGCGGGGCGGGGCACAGATACGCAGTATTTT | CASTFLAGRGTDTQYF
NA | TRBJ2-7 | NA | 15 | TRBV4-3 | TGCGCCAGCAGCCAAGGCTTGGGCCTACTCTACGAGCAGTACTTC | CASSQGLGLLYEQYF
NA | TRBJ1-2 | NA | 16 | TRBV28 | TGTGCCAGCAGTTCTCCACTAGCGGGTAGGAACTATGGCTACACCTTC | CASSSPLAGRNYGYTF